The 26 T cell receptor beta chains reported below all come from one sample, sequenced in a study of OX40 agonist ivuxolimab in advanced cancers. TCRdb's copy holds only in-frame clones and misses some; the assay was immunoSEQ multiplex PCR. The table records over 60,000 clones, around 90% of them present only once. The sequencing here drew on CD4+ or CD8+ T cells sorted from blood, taken in a trial of the OX40 agonist ivuxolimab. The receptors originated from an adult with an advanced solid tumor such as melanoma, head and neck, liver or kidney cancer.

V gene TRBV29-1 combines with J gene TRBJ2-3; the D is unclear. The V end was cut by 4 bases, the J end by 4 bases, with 6 bases between. Germline CDR1 reads SQVTM; CDR2 reads ANQGSEA. The CDR3 totals 11 residues. Here the CDR3 reads CSVGRADTQYF. DNA of the CDR3: TGCAGCGTTGGTAGGGCAGATACGCAGTATTTT.

V and J are TRBV28 and TRBJ1-2, with unresolved D. Trimming removed 7 bases at V and 5 bases at J, with 8 bases between. The germline V gene encodes CDR1 MDHEN and CDR2 SYDVKM. The CDR3 contains 11 residues. CDR3 nucleotide sequence: TGTGCCAGCAAGGTTTCATATGGCTACACCTTC. Protein sequence: CASKVSYGYTF.

CDR3 protein: CASSLGTGGPSTDTQYF. Here the CDR3 DNA reads TGTGCCAGCAGCTTAGGGACAGGGGGCCCTAGCACAGATACGCAGTATTTT. This chain connects TRBV7-9 to TRBJ2-3, with 11 positions matching TRBD1. Germline assignment: CDR1 SEHNR and CDR2 FQNEAQ (reference sequence). V was clipped by 1 base and J by 0 bases; unmatched bases: 3. CDR3 length: 17 residues.

V and J are TRBV7-2 and TRBJ1-2; 10 bases fit TRBD1. Trimming took 4 bases from V and 6 from J; bases not matched to a gene: 2. The CDR3 is made up of 13 amino acids. Germline V gene data show CDR1 as SGHTA and CDR2 as FQGNSA. CDR3 amino acids: CASSWTGGDGYTF. The CDR3 DNA is TGTGCCAGCAGCTGGACAGGGGGGGATGGCTACACCTTC.

The chain links TRBV18 to TRBJ1-5; possibly TRBD1 for D (6 bases). Germline lookup yields CDR1 KGHSH and CDR2 LQKENI. This CDR3 is built from 16 residues. V lost 2 bases and J 1 base, leaving 12 bases between the germline ends. The CDR3 here is CASSPRGKGSNQPQHF. CDR3 DNA: TGTGCCAGCTCACCAAGGGGGAAGGGAAGCAATCAGCCCCAGCATTTT.

The chain uses TRBV27 and TRBJ2-2; D possibly corresponds to TRBD2 (5 bases). The ends were cut back, 11 bases at V and 1 base at J, with 20 bases in the middle. This CDR3 comprises 16 residues. Germline assignment: CDR1 MNHEY and CDR2 SMNVEV (reference sequence). CDR3 region: CASSRAAVRNTGELFF. The CDR3, as DNA: TGTGCCTCTTCCCGGGCAGCGGTGAGGAACACCGGGGAGCTGTTTTTT.

The chain carries TRBV9 and TRBJ1-2; the D gene is possibly TRBD1 (5 bases). The CDR3 consists of 13 residues. Trimming took 0 bases from V and 4 from J, leaving 7 bases between them. CDR1 and CDR2 from the germline V gene are SGDLS and YYNGEE. The CDR3 sequence: CASSVGGFYGYTF. DNA of the CDR3: TGTGCCAGCAGCGTAGGGGGGTTCTATGGCTACACCTTC.

The chain uses TRBV6-5 and TRBJ2-7; no clear D gene. The V gene lost 0 bases and the J gene lost 6 bases, with 6 bases spanning the gap. Per germline, CDR1 MNHEY and CDR2 SVGAGI. The CDR3 contains 12 residues. The DNA for the CDR3 is TGTGCCAGCAGTTACTCGAAGGCCGAGCAGTACTTC. It yields the protein CASSYSKAEQYF.

The gene calls are TRBV6-5 and TRBJ2-5; D call uncertain. Germline V lookup: CDR1 MNHEY, CDR2 SVGAGI. Deletions cut 6 bases from V and 2 bases from J, with 4 bases between. The CDR3 totals 11 residues. The CDR3 sequence is CASRGQETQYF. The CDR3 nucleotides read TGTGCCAGCAGAGGGCAAGAGACCCAGTACTTC.

This clone appeared once. The chain is built from TRBV19 and TRBJ1-5; D is undetermined. V gave up 10 bases and J gave up 2 bases, with 9 bases separating them. This CDR3 spans 12 amino acids. Germline-derived CDR1 and CDR2 are LNHDA and SQIVND (reference sequence). The CDR3 sequence: CATHHGNQPQHF. As DNA, the CDR3 is TGTGCCACCCACCATGGCAATCAGCCCCAGCATTTT.

Points on this clone: One end of the junction is discordant with germline, which a read error may explain. The gene calls are TRBV19 and TRBJ2-5; D is possibly TRBD1 (6 bases). This CDR3 is 14 amino acids long. From germline, CDR1 is LNHDA and CDR2 SQIVND (reference sequence). CDR3: CASSKGHQKETQYF. The DNA for the CDR3 is TGTGCCAGCAGTAAGGGACACCAAAAAGAGACCCAGTACTTC.

The table lists this clone with a few counts. The V gene is TRBV19, the J gene TRBJ2-1; D not resolved. V lost 3 bases, J lost 9 bases, and 18 bases lay in between. Germline V gene data show CDR1 as LNHDA and CDR2 as SQIVND (reference sequence). There are 15 residues in the CDR3. This CDR3 reads CASSIKPIIAGEQFF. The CDR3 nucleotides read TGTGCCAGTAGTATTAAGCCGATTATCGCTGGTGAGCAGTTCTTC.

V and J are TRBV5-1 and TRBJ2-1; 7 nucleotides align to TRBD2. CDR3 length: 16 residues. V shed 4 bases, J shed 0 bases, and the junction held 7 bases outside the gene matches. CDR1 and CDR2 from the germline V gene are SGHRS and YFSETQ. The CDR3 DNA is TGCGCCAGCAGCACGAATAGCGGGTTCTCCTACAATGAGCAGTTCTTC. Translation: CASSTNSGFSYNEQFF.

The table lists this clone with a count of one. The CDR3 loop reads CASSLGPGQPYDSPLHF. The CDR3, as DNA: TGTGCCAGCAGTCTCGGCCCGGGACAGCCTTACGATTCACCCCTCCACTTT. V and J are TRBV2 and TRBJ1-6; 7 bases align to TRBD1. V was pared by 5 bases and J by 8 bases, with 15 bases of the junction left unmatched. The CDR3 loop spans 17 amino acids. CDR1 and CDR2 from the germline V gene are SNHLY and FYNNEI.

J is TRBJ2-7 and V is TRBV5-6; maybe TRBD2 (6 bases). Trimming left V 0 bases short and J 3 bases short, with 16 bases between. The CDR3 is made up of 16 amino acids. Germline loops: CDR1 SGHDT, CDR2 YYEEEE. The CDR3 spells CASSLALAVAFYEQYF. The CDR3 DNA sequence: TGTGCCAGCAGCTTGGCCTTAGCGGTAGCCTTCTACGAGCAGTACTTC.

This clone appeared once. The V gene is TRBV5-4, the J gene TRBJ2-3, with D possibly being TRBD2 (7 bases). This CDR3 has 15 amino acids. Trimming took 0 bases from V and 2 from J, leaving 10 bases between them. Germline V gives CDR1 SGHNT, CDR2 YYREEE (reference sequence). The CDR3 region is CASSLARGATDTQYF. The CDR3 DNA reads as TGTGCCAGCAGCTTGGCCCGGGGGGCCACAGATACGCAGTATTTT.

For this clone: At one boundary the junction diverges from the germline segment, which might be a read error. The genes are TRBV14 and TRBJ2-2, with D perhaps TRBD1 (6 bases). The CDR3 covers 16 residues. Germline V gene lookup returns CDR1 SGHDN and CDR2 FVKESK. The DNA of the CDR3 is TGTGCCCGCAGCCAAGGGGGTGGGGGTAACACCGGGGAGCTGTTTTTT. It yields the protein CARSQGGGGNTGELFF.

The rearrangement joins TRBV2 to TRBJ2-7; 9 bases line up with TRBD1. The CDR3 runs to 14 residues. Trimming took 5 bases from V and 1 from J; bases not matched to a gene: 3. Germline V CDR1 and CDR2: SNHLY, FYNNEI. The CDR3 nucleotides read TGTGCCAGCAGTCGAGGGACAGGGTCCTACGAGCAGTACTTC. This codes for CASSRGTGSYEQYF.

The sample holds many counts of this clone. Germline and junction disagree at one end, which may indicate a read error. This rearrangement joins TRBV28 to TRBJ2-7; D is tentatively TRBD1 or TRBD2 (5 bases each). The CDR3 runs to 14 residues. CDR1 is MDHEN and CDR2 is SYDVKM in the germline V gene. CDR3 nucleotides: TGTGCCAGCAGGCGGGCCGGGGCCGGGAAGGGTTGGAACTTC. It codes for CASRRAGAGKGWNF.

The J gene is TRBJ2-7, the V gene TRBV23-1; 9 bases fit TRBD2. TRBV23-1 is recorded as an ORF, its role being uncertain. The CDR3 sequence is 17 residues long. The V gene end was trimmed by 2 bases and the J gene end by 6 bases; junction bases not matched to a gene: 14. The CDR3 loop reads CASSQPLSSGISLEQYF. CDR3 in DNA: TGCGCCAGCAGTCAACCGTTATCTAGCGGGATAAGTCTCGAGCAGTACTTC.

The chain couples TRBV27 to TRBJ2-7, with a possible D match to TRBD2 (6 bases). Trimming cost V 2 bases and J 4 bases, with 21 bases left between them. Germline V gives CDR1 MNHEY, CDR2 SMNVEV (reference sequence). CDR3 size: 17 residues. In DNA form, the CDR3 reads TGTGCCAGCAGTTTACACGGTGGGAGCGGGCTACATTACGAGCAGTACTTC. Translation gives CASSLHGGSGLHYEQYF.

The chain links TRBV4-3 to TRBJ1-3; D not certain. The V gene lost 3 bases and the J gene lost 0 bases, with 9 bases spanning the gap. This CDR3 contains 15 residues. CDR1 LGHNA and CDR2 YSLEER come from the germline V gene. CDR3 nucleotide sequence: TGCGCCAGCAGCCAGTACCTCAGCTCTGGAAACACCATATATTTT. It translates to CASSQYLSSGNTIYF.

V gene TRBV4-2 combines with J gene TRBJ1-4, with D perhaps matching TRBD1 (5 bases). CDR1 is LGHNA and CDR2 is YNFKEQ in the germline V gene. The germline V and J ends were trimmed by 3 bases and 2 bases, with 16 bases remaining between them. This CDR3 has 17 amino acids. This CDR3 reads CASSHPSGHRTNEKLFF. The CDR3 coding sequence is TGTGCCAGCAGCCACCCCTCGGGGCACCGGACTAATGAAAAACTGTTTTTT.

J is TRBJ2-7 and V is TRBV7-2; perhaps TRBD1 as D (6 bases). Trimming pared 2 bases from V and 3 bases from J, leaving 11 bases between. Per germline, CDR1 SGHTA and CDR2 FQGNSA. The CDR3 has 14 residues. CDR3 loop: CASSLWATGYEQYF. The CDR3 DNA reads as TGTGCCAGCAGCTTATGGGCGACAGGCTACGAGCAGTACTTC.

The chain links TRBV28 to TRBJ1-1; 10 bases align to TRBD1. CDR1 is MDHEN, CDR2 SYDVKM, per germline. The CDR3 extends over 16 amino acids. The V gene end was trimmed by 6 bases and the J gene end by 7 bases; junction bases not matched to a gene: 14. This CDR3 is CASSWTGTGDGGEAFF. The CDR3 nucleotides read TGTGCCAGCAGCTGGACCGGGACAGGGGATGGAGGTGAAGCTTTCTTT.

This clone was seen a single time. This rearrangement joins TRBV27 to TRBJ1-5, with 7 nucleotides matching TRBD1. The CDR3 loop spans 15 amino acids. V shed 5 bases, J shed 3 bases, and the junction held 7 bases outside the gene matches. The germline gives CDR1 MNHEY, CDR2 SMNVEV (reference sequence). CDR3 in DNA: TGTGCCAGCAGTCCCCTGGACAGGTACAATCAGCCCCAGCATTTT. Translation: CASSPLDRYNQPQHF.